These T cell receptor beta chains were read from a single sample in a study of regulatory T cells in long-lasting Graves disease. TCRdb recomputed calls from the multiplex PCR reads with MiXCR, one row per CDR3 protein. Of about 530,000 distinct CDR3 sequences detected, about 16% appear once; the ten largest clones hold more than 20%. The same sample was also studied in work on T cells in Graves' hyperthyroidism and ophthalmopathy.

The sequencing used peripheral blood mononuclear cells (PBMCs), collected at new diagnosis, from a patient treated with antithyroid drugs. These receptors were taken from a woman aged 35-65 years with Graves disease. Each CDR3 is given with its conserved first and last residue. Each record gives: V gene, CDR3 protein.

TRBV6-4 CASSGGLRNTEAFF
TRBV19 CAAQGMGNQPQHF
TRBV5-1 CASSLVSGLLNSPLHF
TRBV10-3 CAISEQDNYGYTF
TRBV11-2 CASSNLGVGETQYF
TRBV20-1 CRAGSTDTQYF
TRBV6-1 CASSEGAATLHIQYF
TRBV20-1 CSAGGMETNEKLFF
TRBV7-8 CASSFYIIGQGNNEQFF
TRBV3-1 CASSRSGGGTDTQYF
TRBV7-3 CASGIDRGSPLHF
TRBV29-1 CSSGGPETQYF
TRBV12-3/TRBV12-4 CASSRRLGKNIQYF
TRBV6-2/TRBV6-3 CASSYPASEYSNQPQHF
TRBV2 CASSRGLGSPLHF
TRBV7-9 CASSMQGAYEQYF
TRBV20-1 CSAPNEKDRALRYEQYF
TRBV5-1 CASSSGQAGDTQYF
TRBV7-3 CASSLSRGGLNEQFF
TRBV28 CASKGQVADTQYF
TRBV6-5 CASSYSAGTGGGSSYNEQFF
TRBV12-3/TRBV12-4 CASSRAQRAEAFF
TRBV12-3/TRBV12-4 CASSLRGDYGYTF
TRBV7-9 CASSFRDSPNEQFF
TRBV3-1 CASSPWTSGDGELFF
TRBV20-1 CSASALRGERNEQFF
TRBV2 CASSLDSLLDPLGTDTQYF